This T cell receptor (beta chain) was obtained from a study of OX40 agonist ivuxolimab in advanced cancers. Across the study: Earlier anti-PD-1, anti-PD-L1 or anti-CTLA-4 therapy was permitted; roughly 37% had received some. Partial responses were achieved by three patients, of whom one had hepatocellular carcinoma and two had cutaneous melanoma.

Clones were sequenced by immunoSEQ multiplex PCR, and TCRdb holds only the in-frame ones, with some missing. Here the sample spans over 65,000 clones, roughly 86% being singletons. A word on this clone: The antigen is undetermined.

The CDR3 runs 15 residues. The V gene's germline CDR1 is MNHEY and CDR2 SMNVEV (reference sequence). Trimming shortened V by 10 bases and J by 3 bases, and 22 bases separated the two germline ends. Study-level points and caveats: Nonresponders included some who also had low normalized T-cell clonal expansion. Expanded peripheral T cell antigen specificity was not determined.

The receptor's source is an adult with an advanced solid tumor such as melanoma, head and neck, liver or kidney cancer. The specimen was CD4+ or CD8+ T cells sorted from blood, collected in a trial of the OX40 agonist ivuxolimab. The chain recombines TRBV27 with TRBJ2-7; a possible D gene is TRBD1 (6 bases). For the CDR3, the DNA is TGTGCCACAATGCTAAAACAGGGACCCCGCTACGAGCAGTACTTC. Encoded protein: CATMLKQGPRYEQYF.